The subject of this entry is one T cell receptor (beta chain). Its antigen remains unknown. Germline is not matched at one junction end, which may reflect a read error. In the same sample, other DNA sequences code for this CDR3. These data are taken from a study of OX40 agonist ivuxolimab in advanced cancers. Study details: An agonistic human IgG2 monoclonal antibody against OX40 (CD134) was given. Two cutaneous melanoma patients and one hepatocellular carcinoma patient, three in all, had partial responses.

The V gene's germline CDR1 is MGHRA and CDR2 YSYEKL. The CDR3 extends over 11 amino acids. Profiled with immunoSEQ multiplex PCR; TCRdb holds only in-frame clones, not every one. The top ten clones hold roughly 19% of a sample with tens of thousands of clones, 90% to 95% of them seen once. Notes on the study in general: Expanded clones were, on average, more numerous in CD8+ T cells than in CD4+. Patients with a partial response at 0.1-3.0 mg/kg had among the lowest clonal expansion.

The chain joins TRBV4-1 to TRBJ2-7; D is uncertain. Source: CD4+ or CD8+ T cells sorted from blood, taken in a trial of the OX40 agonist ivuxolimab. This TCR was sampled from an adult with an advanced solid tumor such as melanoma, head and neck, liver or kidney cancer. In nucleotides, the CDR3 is TGCGCCAGCAGCCGACTTGACGAACAGTACTTC. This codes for CASSRLDEQYF.